This section outlines one TCR beta chain sequence together with its context. Its antigen is still unknown. This specimen belongs to a study of Graves' ophthalmopathy and Graves' hyperthyroidism. A duration under 3 months, NOSPECS ≥4, CAS ≥3 and moderate-to-severe activity characterized the donors with ophthalmopathy. Orbital computed tomography, together with clinical symptoms, serum thyroxine, TRAb and thyroid ultrasound, was used for diagnosis. This CDR3 is built from 16 residues. CDR1 is MGHDK, CDR2 SYGVNS, per germline. V was cut by 8 bases and J by 6 bases, with 25 bases left in between. Researchers took RNA transcripts and amplified TCR beta CDR3 regions from them. Investigators did first-round RT-PCR with HTBI primers, then second-round multiplex PCR. TCRdb ran MiXCR on the multiplex PCR reads and lists one entry per CDR3 protein. The sample holds 660,000 or so distinct CDR3 sequences, roughly 39% seen once.

The study, taken as a whole, reports: Blood also carried most expanded thyroid clonotypes exceeding 0.001 frequency.

Sequencing used peripheral blood. The chain links TRBV25-1 to TRBJ1-1, with D perhaps TRBD1 (5 bases). This TCR derives from an adult man with Graves' ophthalmopathy. DNA for the CDR3: TGTGCCAGCGTTGTTGGGGGTGGGGGAGGCGCGCCTGAAGCTTTCTTT. It specifies CASVVGGGGGAPEAFF.